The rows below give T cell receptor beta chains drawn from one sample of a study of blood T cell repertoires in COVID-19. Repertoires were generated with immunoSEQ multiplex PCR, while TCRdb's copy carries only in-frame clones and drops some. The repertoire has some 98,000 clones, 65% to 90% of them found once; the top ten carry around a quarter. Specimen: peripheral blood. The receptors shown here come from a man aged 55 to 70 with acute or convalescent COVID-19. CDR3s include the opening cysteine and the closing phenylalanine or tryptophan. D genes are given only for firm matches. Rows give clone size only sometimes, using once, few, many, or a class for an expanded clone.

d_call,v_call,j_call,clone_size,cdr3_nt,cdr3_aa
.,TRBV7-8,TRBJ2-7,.,TGTGCCAGCAGCTTTACTTTAGCGGCCTACGAGCAGTACTTC,CASSFTLAAYEQYF
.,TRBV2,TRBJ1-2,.,TGTGCCAGCAGTGAAGGAGATGGCTACACCTTC,CASSEGDGYTF
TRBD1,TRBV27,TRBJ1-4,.,TGTGCCAGCAGTTTAAGGTTGACAGGGGTTAATGAAAAACTGTTTTTT,CASSLRLTGVNEKLFF
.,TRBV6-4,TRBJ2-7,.,TGTGCCAGCGGGCCCGAGCAGTACTTC,CASGPEQYF
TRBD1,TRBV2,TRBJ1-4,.,TGTGCCAGCAGAGACACCCAGGGGGCGCCGACTAATGAAAAACTGTTTTTT,CASRDTQGAPTNEKLFF
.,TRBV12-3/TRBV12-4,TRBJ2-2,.,TGTGCCACCAAGGGACAGAACACCGGGGAGCTGTTTTTT,CATKGQNTGELFF
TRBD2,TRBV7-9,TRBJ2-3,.,TGTGCCAGCAGCGGCCTGACTAGCCTTTTTAGCACAGATACGCAGTATTTT,CASSGLTSLFSTDTQYF
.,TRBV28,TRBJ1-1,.,TGTGCCAGCCATTATCCAGGGGCGGTCGCTGAAGCTTTCTTT,CASHYPGAVAEAFF
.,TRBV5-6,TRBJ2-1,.,TGTGCCAGCAGCCCCAGGAGGAATGAGCAGTTCTTC,CASSPRRNEQFF
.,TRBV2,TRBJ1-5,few,TGTGCCAGCAGTCTTTTGTTATTCAATCAGCCCCAGCATTTT,CASSLLLFNQPQHF
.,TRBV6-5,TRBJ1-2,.,TGTGCCAGCAGTTACTCGAGGGGAGGGGGAGGCTACACCTTC,CASSYSRGGGGYTF
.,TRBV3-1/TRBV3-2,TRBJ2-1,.,TGTGCCAGCAGCCAAGAACCACCCGGGCAGTTCTTC,CASSQEPPGQFF
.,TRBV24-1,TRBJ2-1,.,TGTGCCACCAGTGATTCTAGGCTGGATGAGCAGTTCTTC,CATSDSRLDEQFF
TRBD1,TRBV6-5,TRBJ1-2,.,TGTGCCAGCAGTTACGGACAGGGCGGCTACACCTTC,CASSYGQGGYTF
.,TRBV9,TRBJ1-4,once,TGTGCCAGCAGCCCCAACGGCCAGGGCTCTAATGAAAAACTGTTTTTT,CASSPNGQGSNEKLFF
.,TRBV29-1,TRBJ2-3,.,TGCAGCGCTGGAAGGGGCGCCCCCACAGATACGCAGTATTTT,CSAGRGAPTDTQYF
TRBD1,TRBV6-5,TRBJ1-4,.,TGTGCCAGCAGCCCCAGGGGGGTGCTGTTTTTT,CASSPRGVLFF
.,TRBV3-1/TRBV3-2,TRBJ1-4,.,TGTGCCAGCAGTCCAACTTTCAAAGGGGCTAATGAAAAACTGTTTTTT,CASSPTFKGANEKLFF
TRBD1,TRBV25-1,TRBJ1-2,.,TGTGCCAGCAGTGAATATGGTCCGGACAGGATCTATGGCTACACCTTC,CASSEYGPDRIYGYTF
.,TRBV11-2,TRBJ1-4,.,TGTGCCAGCAGCTTAGATAGTCCCGCCGCGGGACTGTTTTTT,CASSLDSPAAGLFF
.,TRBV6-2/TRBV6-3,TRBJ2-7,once,TGTGCCAGCAGTTACGGAGGGTCTCGCTACGAGCAGTACTTC,CASSYGGSRYEQYF
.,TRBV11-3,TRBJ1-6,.,TGTGCCAGCAGCTTAGGGCGGGATAATTCACCCCTCCACTTT,CASSLGRDNSPLHF
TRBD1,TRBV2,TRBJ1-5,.,TGTGCCAGCAGTGAAGCAGCCCGGGACAGGGGTAGCAATCAGCCCCAGCATTTT,CASSEAARDRGSNQPQHF
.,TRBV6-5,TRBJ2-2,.,TGTGCCAGCAGGCTGACAGGTCCCGGAGGCGGGGAGCTGTTTTTT,CASRLTGPGGGELFF
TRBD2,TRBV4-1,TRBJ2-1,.,TGCGCCAGCAGCCAAGGGGCTAGCGGGGGGGCCTACAATGAGCAGTTCTTC,CASSQGASGGAYNEQFF
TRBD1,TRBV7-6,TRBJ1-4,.,TGTGCCAGCAGCTCCGATTCAGGGGGAAATGAAAAACTGTTTTTT,CASSSDSGGNEKLFF
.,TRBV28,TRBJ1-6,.,TGTGCCAGCAGTTCCCCCGGGGGGCATAATTCACCCCTCCACTTT,CASSSPGGHNSPLHF
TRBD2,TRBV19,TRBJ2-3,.,TGTGCCAGTAGTACCCCGAGGCGGGGGGGCGAAGATACGCAGTATTTT,CASSTPRRGGEDTQYF
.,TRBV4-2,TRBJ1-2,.,TGTGCCAGCAGCCAAGAGGGGGGGAACTATGGCTACACCTTC,CASSQEGGNYGYTF
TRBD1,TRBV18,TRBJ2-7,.,TGTGCCAGCTCACCAGACCGGGACAGGGGCTACGAGCAGTACTTC,CASSPDRDRGYEQYF
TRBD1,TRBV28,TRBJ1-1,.,TGTGCCAGCACCCCAACATTAGGGACAGGGGTCCGGGGTTTGATGAACACTGAAGCTTTCTTT,CASTPTLGTGVRGLMNTEAFF
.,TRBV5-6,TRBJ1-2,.,TGTGCCAGCAGCTTGGGGGCACAAAACTATGGCTACACCTTC,CASSLGAQNYGYTF
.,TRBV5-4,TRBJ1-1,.,TGTGCCAGTCAACAGGGAGTAGCGGGGACTGAAGCTTTCTTT,CASQQGVAGTEAFF
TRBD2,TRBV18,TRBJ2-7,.,TGTGCCAGCTCCTTCGGACTAGCAGAATCCTACGAGCAGTACTTC,CASSFGLAESYEQYF
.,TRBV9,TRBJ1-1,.,TGTGCCAGCAGCTTAACCCCAGGGGTCACTGAAGCTTTCTTT,CASSLTPGVTEAFF
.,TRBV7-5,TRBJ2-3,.,TGTGCCAGAAGCCAAGCGGGGGGGGACACAGATACGCAGTATTTT,CARSQAGGDTDTQYF
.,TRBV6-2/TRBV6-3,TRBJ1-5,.,TGTGCCAGCAGCCCTGTTAGCGGCAATCAGCCCCAGCATTTT,CASSPVSGNQPQHF
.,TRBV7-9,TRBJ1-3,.,TGTGCCAGCAGCTTATTCCGGAGCTCTGGAAACACCATATATTTT,CASSLFRSSGNTIYF
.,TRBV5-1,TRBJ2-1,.,TGCGCCAGCAAGGCCAGGGGGGCTTGGGATGAGCAGTTCTTC,CASKARGAWDEQFF
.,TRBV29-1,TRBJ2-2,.,TGCAGCGTTGAGGGGAATACTAGGGGGGAGCTGTTTTTT,CSVEGNTRGELFF
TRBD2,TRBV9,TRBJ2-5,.,TGTGCCAGCAGCGTAGCTAGCGGGTTTGAGACCCAGTACTTC,CASSVASGFETQYF
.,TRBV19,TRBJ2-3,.,TGTGCCAGTCGGGGACTTCTGCGGACAGATACGCAGTATTTT,CASRGLLRTDTQYF
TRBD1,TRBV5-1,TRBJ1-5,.,TGCGCCAGCAGCATAGGACAGGGGAATCAGCCCCAGCATTTT,CASSIGQGNQPQHF
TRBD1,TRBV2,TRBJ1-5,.,TGTGCCAGCAGTCAGGGGGATCTTAATCAGCCCCAGCATTTT,CASSQGDLNQPQHF
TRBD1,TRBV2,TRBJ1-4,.,TGTGCCAGCAGGAACGACAGGGGTGGTGAAAAACTGTTTTTT,CASRNDRGGEKLFF
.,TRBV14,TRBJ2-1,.,TGTGCCAGCAGCCGACCGGGGGGCGGGGTAACGGAGCAGTTCTTC,CASSRPGGGVTEQFF
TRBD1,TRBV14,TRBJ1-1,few,TGTGCCAGCAGCCGCTTAACAGGGGCGAACACTGAAGCTTTCTTT,CASSRLTGANTEAFF
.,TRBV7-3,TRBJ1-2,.,TGTGCCAGCAGCTTAACGGGGCGTGACTATGGCTACACCTTC,CASSLTGRDYGYTF
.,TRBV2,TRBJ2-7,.,TGTGCCAGTAGAAGGGAAGGACAGTCATCCTACGAGCAGTACTTC,CASRREGQSSYEQYF
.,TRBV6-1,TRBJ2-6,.,TGTGCCAGCAGTGAGAGGACTCTTGGGGCCAACGTCCTGACTTTC,CASSERTLGANVLTF
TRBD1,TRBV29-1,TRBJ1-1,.,TGCAGCGTTGATAGGGGGACAGGGGCCACTGAAGCTTTCTTT,CSVDRGTGATEAFF
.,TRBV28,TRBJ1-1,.,TGTGCCAGCAGCGAAGAGGGGAGGACTGAAGCTTTCTTT,CASSEEGRTEAFF
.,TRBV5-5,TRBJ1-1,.,TGTGCCAGCAGCTTGGCGGTGGGTCAGGGAAGGGGGACTGAAGCTTTCTTT,CASSLAVGQGRGTEAFF
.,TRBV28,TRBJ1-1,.,TGTGCCAGCAGTTTAAGGAGGTTTGGGGAAGCTTTCTTT,CASSLRRFGEAFF
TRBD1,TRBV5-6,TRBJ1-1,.,TGTGCCAGCAGCTTGGACTCAGGGGGCTATACTGAAGCTTTCTTT,CASSLDSGGYTEAFF
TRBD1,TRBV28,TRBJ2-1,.,TGTGCCAGCAGCTGGGCGGGGACAGGGACCTGGAGAAGCTCCTACAATGAGCAGTTCTTC,CASSWAGTGTWRSSYNEQFF
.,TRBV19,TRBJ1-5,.,TGTGCCAGTAGTAATCCAGGGCATAGCAATCAGCCCCAGCATTTT,CASSNPGHSNQPQHF
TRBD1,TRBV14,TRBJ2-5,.,TGTGCCAGCAGCCGGGGACAGCAAGAGACCCAGTACTTC,CASSRGQQETQYF
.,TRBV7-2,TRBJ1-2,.,TGTGCCAGCAGCTTAGCGCGGGGGGGGCTTCGGGTTGGCTACACCTTC,CASSLARGGLRVGYTF
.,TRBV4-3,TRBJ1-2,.,TGCGCCAGCAGCCAAGCGTTCGGACAGCTCTATGGCTACACCTTC,CASSQAFGQLYGYTF